This T cell receptor beta chain was identified in a study of blood T cell repertoires in COVID-19. For the study at large: Samples taken during acute and convalescent COVID-19 were collected in the United States, Italy and Spain. Sources were T cells, B-cell-depleted T cells, or PBMCs; the material itself was cDNA or gDNA.

CDR1 MNHEY and CDR2 SMNVEV come from the germline V gene (reference sequence). This CDR3 has 15 amino acids. J was trimmed by 7 bases and V by 5 bases; bases with no gene match: 13. Original processing notes: Reference gene primer amplification gave nucleated cell count estimates. TCRdb's copy holds only in-frame clones and misses some; the assay was immunoSEQ multiplex PCR. V, J and clone size were drawn from that table, and D and trimming were deduced from the DNA. The table includes roughly 210,000 clones, approximately 90% detected once. The rearrangement joins TRBV27 to TRBJ2-5; 7 bases are shared with TRBD1. This clonotype was sampled from a man in his sixties or seventies with acute or convalescent COVID-19. The sequencing sample was made of peripheral blood. The CDR3: CASSPHEAPGGTQYF. The CDR3 nucleotides read TGTGCCAGCAGTCCCCATGAAGCCCCAGGGGGGACCCAGTACTTC.